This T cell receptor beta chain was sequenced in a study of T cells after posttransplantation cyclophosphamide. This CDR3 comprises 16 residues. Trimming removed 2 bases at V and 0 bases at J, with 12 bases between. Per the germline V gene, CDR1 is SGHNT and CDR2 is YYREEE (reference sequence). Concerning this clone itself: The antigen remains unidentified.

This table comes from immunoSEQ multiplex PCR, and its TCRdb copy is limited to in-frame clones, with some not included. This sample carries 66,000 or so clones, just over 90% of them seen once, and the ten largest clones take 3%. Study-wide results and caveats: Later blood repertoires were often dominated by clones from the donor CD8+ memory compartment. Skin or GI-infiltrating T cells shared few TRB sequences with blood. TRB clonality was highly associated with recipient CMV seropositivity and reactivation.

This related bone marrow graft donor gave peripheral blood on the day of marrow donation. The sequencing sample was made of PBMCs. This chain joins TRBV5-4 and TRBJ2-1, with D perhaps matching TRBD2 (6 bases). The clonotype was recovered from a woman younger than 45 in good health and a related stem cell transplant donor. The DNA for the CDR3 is TGTGCCAGCAGCTTTGTGGGACTTAGCTCCTACAATGAGCAGTTCTTC. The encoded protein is CASSFVGLSSYNEQFF.